The 22 T cell receptor beta chains below all came from one sample that was sequenced in a study of blood T cell repertoires in COVID-19. Only in-frame clones appear in the TCRdb table, and some are missing; sequencing was by immunoSEQ multiplex PCR. The sample has roughly 220,000 clones, approximately 82% seen once. Sequenced sample: PBMCs or T cells enriched from blood (not recorded which). The receptors originated from a man aged 35 to 55 who had recovered from COVID-19.

This clone was recorded once. V is TRBV2 and J is TRBJ2-6; D might be TRBD1 (5 bases). This CDR3 has 15 residues. V dropped 5 bases and J dropped 4 bases, with 12 bases sitting between them. Germline V gene lookup returns CDR1 SNHLY and CDR2 FYNNEI. CDR3 coding DNA: TGTGCCAGCAGTTCCAGGGTGTCCGGGGCCAACGTCCTGACTTTC. Its protein is CASSSRVSGANVLTF.

This clone showed up just a few times. The V call is TRBV4-3, the J call TRBJ1-2; possibly TRBD1 for D (6 bases). Trimming left V 0 bases short and J 1 base short, with 12 bases between. The CDR3 loop spans 16 amino acids. Germline V gives CDR1 LGHNA, CDR2 YSLEER. CDR3: CASSQEYRERNYGYTF. The CDR3 DNA is TGCGCCAGCAGCCAAGAATACAGGGAACGTAACTATGGCTACACCTTC.

The chain has TRBV3-1 (or the pseudogene TRBV3-2) and TRBJ1-1; no clear D. Germline values: CDR1 LGHDT, CDR2 YNNKEL (reference sequence). Trimming stripped 0 bases from V and 5 bases from J, with 10 bases between. This CDR3 contains 14 residues. CDR3 amino acids: CASSQESGGTEAFF. CDR3 bases: TGTGCCAGCAGCCAAGAATCGGGTGGGACTGAAGCTTTCTTT.

The sample holds a few counts of this clone. V usage is TRBV7-2 and J usage is TRBJ1-1; TRBD1 matches at 12 bases. The ends lost 2 bases at V and 4 bases at J; junction bases unmatched: 5. Germline lookup yields CDR1 SGHTA and CDR2 FQGNSA. There are 16 residues in the CDR3. This CDR3 is CASSLLGQGASTEAFF. Here the CDR3 DNA reads TGTGCCAGCAGCTTATTGGGACAGGGGGCTTCCACTGAAGCTTTCTTT.

The J gene is TRBJ1-2, the V gene TRBV2; D might be TRBD1 (5 bases). The V gene's germline CDR1 is SNHLY and CDR2 FYNNEI. Trimming removed 3 bases at V and 8 bases at J, with 16 bases between. The CDR3 is made up of 14 amino acids. The CDR3, as DNA: TGTGCCAGCAGTGACCAAGGGGATGATTGGGGCTACACCTTC. It yields the protein CASSDQGDDWGYTF.

V gene TRBV10-3 combines with J gene TRBJ1-3; TRBD1 is a possible D gene (6 bases). The CDR3 loop spans 14 amino acids. V gave up 2 bases and J gave up 4 bases, with 9 bases separating them. Per germline, CDR1 ENHRY and CDR2 SYGVKD. CDR3 in amino acids: CAISEPGAGNTIYF. Written as DNA, the CDR3 is TGTGCCATCAGTGAGCCAGGGGCAGGAAACACCATATATTTT.

This clone was picked up a small number of times. The rearrangement joins TRBV23-1 to TRBJ1-1; 7 nucleotides agree with TRBD1. TRBV23-1 is identified as an open reading frame with a role that is uncertain. The CDR3 extends over 13 amino acids. Trimming at V came to 7 bases and at J to 3 bases, leaving 5 bases not matched to a gene. CDR3 in DNA: TGCGCCAGCACCCGAGACAGGGACACTGAAGCTTTCTTT. Translation: CASTRDRDTEAFF.

This chain joins TRBV27 and TRBJ2-2; D gene ambiguous. Germline-derived CDR1 and CDR2 are MNHEY and SMNVEV (reference sequence). Trimming removed 8 bases from V and 4 bases from J, with 11 bases in between. This CDR3 region has 13 residues. CDR3 sequence (DNA): TGTGCCAGCCATGCCCCGGTCACCGGGGAGCTGTTTTTT. Translated: CASHAPVTGELFF.

The chain uses TRBV2 and TRBJ1-2, with 7 nucleotides matching TRBD1. V shed 8 bases, J shed 0 bases, and the junction held 6 bases outside the gene matches. CDR1 SNHLY and CDR2 FYNNEI come from the germline V gene. The length of the CDR3 is 14 residues. CDR3: CASGGTAANYGYTF. The DNA of the CDR3 is TGTGCCAGCGGTGGGACAGCAGCTAACTATGGCTACACCTTC.

The rearrangement joins TRBV5-4 to TRBJ1-4; 7 bases fit TRBD1. The ends lost 3 bases at V and 7 bases at J; junction bases unmatched: 6. The CDR3 contains 14 residues. Germline assignment: CDR1 SGHNT and CDR2 YYREEE (reference sequence). This chain's CDR3 is CASSWDSRVEKLFF. For the CDR3, the DNA is TGTGCCAGCAGCTGGGACAGCAGAGTTGAAAAACTGTTTTTT.

This chain joins TRBV10-2 and TRBJ2-3; 12 nucleotides match TRBD2. Looked up from germline, CDR1 is WSHSY and CDR2 is SAAADI. The V gene end was trimmed by 6 bases and the J gene end by 3 bases; junction bases not matched to a gene: 1. The CDR3 length is 14 residues. CDR3 amino acids: CASRTSGRTDTQYF. The CDR3 DNA reads TGCGCCAGCAGGACTAGCGGGAGAACAGATACGCAGTATTTT.

The chain is built from TRBV7-6 and TRBJ2-1; tentatively, D is TRBD2 (6 bases). This CDR3 is built from 15 residues. Trimming cost V 2 bases and J 9 bases, with 17 bases left between them. The V gene's germline CDR1 is SGHVS and CDR2 FNYEAQ. Here the CDR3 DNA reads TGTGCCAGCAGCTTACGGTTCGAAGCGGGTGGTGAGCAGTTCTTC. Translating it yields CASSLRFEAGGEQFF. Looking up the rest from reference TRBV7-6 and TRBJ2-1 gives the full variable domain: GAGVSQSPRYKVTKRGQDVALRCDPISGHVSLYWYRQALGQGPEFLTYFNYEAQQDKSGLPNDRFSAERPEGSISTLTIQRTEQRDSAMYRCASSLRFEAGGEQFFGPGTRLTVL.

The chain employs TRBV28 and TRBJ1-1, with D possibly TRBD1 on 5 matching bases. V was clipped by 5 bases and J by 0 bases, with 16 bases between them. Germline CDR1 reads MDHEN; CDR2 reads SYDVKM. There are 16 residues in the CDR3. CDR3 loop: CASSEHSGGMNTEAFF. CDR3 sequence (DNA): TGTGCCAGCAGTGAGCACTCGGGGGGGATGAACACTGAAGCTTTCTTT.

The rearrangement uses TRBV11-2 and TRBJ2-7, with a possible D match to TRBD1 (6 bases). Trimming pared 7 bases from V and 0 bases from J, leaving 16 bases between. CDR1 is SGHAT and CDR2 is FQNNGV in the germline V gene. CDR3 length equals 15 residues. CDR3 residues: CASTLDSFYSYEQYF. The CDR3 DNA reads TGTGCCAGCACGTTGGACAGCTTTTACTCCTACGAGCAGTACTTC. The full variable domain, completed using reference TRBV11-2 and TRBJ2-7, is EAGVAQSPRYKIIEKRQSVAFWCNPISGHATLYWYQQILGQGPKLLIQFQNNGVVDDSQLPKDRFSAERLKGVDSTLKIQPAKLEDSAVYLCASTLDSFYSYEQYFGPGTRLTVT.

V usage is TRBV7-9 and J usage is TRBJ2-7; possible D gene TRBD2, 6 bases. V was pared by 2 bases and J by 7 bases, with 9 bases between. This CDR3 has 12 amino acids. Germline-derived CDR1 and CDR2 are SEHNR and FQNEAQ (reference sequence). CDR3 nucleotide sequence: TGTGCCAGCAGCTTACGGGGGATTGAGCAGTACTTC. It translates to CASSLRGIEQYF.

The rearrangement joins TRBV27 to TRBJ1-1, with D perhaps TRBD1 (5 bases). Per germline, CDR1 MNHEY and CDR2 SMNVEV (reference sequence). Trimming took 0 bases from V and 1 from J, leaving 9 bases between them. The CDR3 runs 15 residues. The CDR3 coding sequence is TGTGCCAGCAGTTTATCTTGGGGGGGGAACACTGAAGCTTTCTTT. As protein: CASSLSWGGNTEAFF.

The chain links TRBV12-2 to TRBJ1-5; TRBD1, the table's D call, was not compared with the DNA. TRBV12-2 is noted as a pseudogene. The CDR3 runs to 14 residues. The CDR3 nucleotides read TGTGCAAGTCGCCTGATACAGGGCAGGCAGCCCCAGCATTTT. The encoded protein is CASRLIQGRQPQHF.

The rearrangement joins TRBV27 to TRBJ2-1, with 9 bases matching TRBD1. The length of the CDR3 is 14 residues. Losses at the gene ends were 2 bases for V and 7 bases for J; bases not matched to a gene: 3. Germline V gene lookup returns CDR1 MNHEY and CDR2 SMNVEV (reference sequence). DNA of the CDR3: TGTGCCAGCAGTTTAGGGACAGGGCCGAATGAGCAGTTCTTC. Translated: CASSLGTGPNEQFF.

In regard to this clone: The identical CDR3 is also encoded by other nucleotide sequences in the sample. The rearrangement uses TRBV5-6 and TRBJ1-2, with D uncertain. V lost 0 bases, J lost 2 bases, and 5 bases lay in between. This CDR3 region has 13 residues. Germline V CDR1 and CDR2: SGHDT, YYEEEE. In DNA, the CDR3 is TGTGCCAGCAGCTTGGAACGGAACTATGGCTACACCTTC. Translation gives CASSLERNYGYTF.

V is TRBV7-9 and J is TRBJ1-6; 8 nucleotides match TRBD1. V lost 4 bases to trimming and J lost 8 bases; unmatched junction nucleotides: 4. Germline V gene lookup returns CDR1 SEHNR and CDR2 FQNEAQ (reference sequence). The CDR3 is 14 residues long. CDR3 coding DNA: TGTGCCAGCAGCTCCACAGGGGGTGATTCACCCCTCCACTTT. As protein: CASSSTGGDSPLHF.

The CDR3 nucleotides read TGTGCCAGCAGTTTATCGACAGCGGAAAAACTGTTTTTT. Protein product: CASSLSTAEKLFF. The rearrangement uses TRBV12-3 or TRBV12-4 and TRBJ1-4, with TRBD1 as a possible D gene (5 bases). CDR3 size: 13 residues. Trimming left V 2 bases short and J 8 bases short, with 9 bases between.

V is TRBV7-9 and J is TRBJ1-1; 9 nucleotides line up with TRBD1. Germline CDR1 reads SEHNR; CDR2 reads FQNEAQ (reference sequence). CDR3 length: 15 amino acids. Trimming cost V 8 bases and J 6 bases; bases outside gene matches: 13. CDR3 nucleotide sequence: TGTGCCAGCTTCCCCGGACAGGGGCGAGAGGCTGAAGCTTTCTTT. It translates to CASFPGQGREAEAFF. The whole variable domain, remainder taken from reference TRBV7-9 and TRBJ1-1, is DTGVSQNPRHKITKRGQNVTFRCDPISEHNRLYWYRQTLGQGPEFLTYFQNEAQLEKSRLLSDRFSAERPKGSFSTLEIQRTEQGDSAMYLCASFPGQGREAEAFFGQGTRLTVV.